The 5 T cell receptor beta chains in this list originate from one sample, sequenced in a study of T cell responses to AZD1222 COVID-19 vaccine. The method was immunoSEQ multiplex PCR; TCRdb's version includes in-frame clones alone and lacks a portion of them. The profile shows 100,000 to 150,000 clones, 70% to 90% of them singletons. The sequencing used peripheral blood, collected on day 0 of AZD1222 vaccination. The receptors shown here come from an adult in good health.

The chain has TRBV13 and TRBJ2-2; TRBD2 might be the D (6 bases). This CDR3 region has 17 residues. V was cut by 1 base and J by 6 bases, with 18 bases left in between. Germline V gene lookup returns CDR1 PRHDT and CDR2 FYEKMQ (reference sequence). This CDR3 is CASSLEVSGEEAGELFF. The CDR3 region has the DNA TGTGCCAGCAGCTTAGAGGTATCGGGGGAGGAGGCCGGGGAGCTGTTTTTT.

The rearrangement uses TRBV5-1 and TRBJ2-7; D is perhaps TRBD2 (6 bases). Germline V gene lookup returns CDR1 SGHRS and CDR2 YFSETQ. The CDR3 extends over 13 amino acids. V lost 0 bases, J lost 4 bases, and 8 bases lay in between. The CDR3 DNA follows: TGCGCCAGCAGCTTGGCAGGGAGGTACGAGCAGTACTTC. Its protein product is CASSLAGRYEQYF.

CDR3 coding DNA: TGTGCCAGCAGTAACAGGGACCAAGAGACCCAGTACTTC. This gives the protein CASSNRDQETQYF. The rearrangement joins TRBV11-1 to TRBJ2-5; TRBD1 is a possible D gene (6 bases). The V gene lost 6 bases and the J gene lost 0 bases, with 8 bases spanning the gap. CDR1 and CDR2 (germline): SGHAT, FQDESV (reference sequence). The CDR3 is made up of 13 amino acids.

The V call is TRBV27, the J call TRBJ2-3, with 12 bases identical to TRBD1. Trimming removed 5 bases from V and 8 bases from J; junction bases left unmatched: 11. The CDR3 is made up of 16 amino acids. Per germline, CDR1 MNHEY and CDR2 SMNVEV (reference sequence). CDR3 residues: CASSPNWDRGPGTQYF. CDR3 DNA sequence: TGTGCCAGCAGTCCAAATTGGGACAGGGGGCCGGGTACGCAGTATTTT.

The rearrangement joins TRBV19 to TRBJ1-2; no definite D call. Germline-derived CDR1 and CDR2 are LNHDA and SQIVND (reference sequence). There are 15 residues in the CDR3. Trimming cost V 2 bases and J 0 bases, with 10 bases left between them. CDR3: CASSIINGANYGYTF. CDR3 in DNA: TGTGCCAGTAGTATAATTAACGGAGCTAACTATGGCTACACCTTC.